The T cell receptor (beta chain) under discussion was sequenced for a study of post-analysis software for immune sequencing data. Per germline, CDR1 MNHNS and CDR2 SASEGT. CDR3 length equals 14 residues. V lost 6 bases and J 0 bases, leaving 10 bases between the germline ends. Worth noting for this clonotype: Antigen specificity is unknown.

Study-level points and caveats: Roughly 5 TRBV segments, TRBV5-6, TRBV5-1 and TRBV20-1 among them, were found more frequent in patients than controls.

Unique molecular identifiers were carried by the TCR beta cDNA libraries. TCRdb reprocessed the PCR reads via MiXCR and lists one record per CDR3 protein. The data hold roughly 540,000 distinct CDR3 sequences, with 30% to 40% observed a single time. This chain joins TRBV6-1 and TRBJ2-3; unclear D gene. The TCR was taken from a girl between 2 and 17 years old with multiple sclerosis. Sequenced: blood. This CDR3 reads CASRIGVSTDTQYF. CDR3 nucleotide sequence: TGTGCCAGCAGGATCGGTGTGAGCACAGATACGCAGTATTTT.